A single sample gave rise to the 21 T cell receptor beta chains below, sequenced in a study of shared clonotypes between healthy human individuals. Assay used: immunoSEQ multiplex PCR; TCRdb lists only in-frame clones, some missing. Altogether approximately 2,300,000 clones are present, 85% to 95% being singletons, with the ten largest covering around 0.38%. The sample was naive CD4+ T cells from PBMCs. As to subset: CD45RA+ positively selected. The receptors were sampled from a man in his late teens or twenties in good health. Some clones in this sample may be carry-over from other donors' samples.

V is TRBV4-2 and J is TRBJ2-1; D might be TRBD1 (6 bases). Per the germline V gene, CDR1 is LGHNA and CDR2 is YNFKEQ. The CDR3 sequence is 14 residues long. The V gene lost 1 base and the J gene lost 7 bases, with 11 bases spanning the gap. The CDR3, as DNA: TGTGCCAGCAGCCAAGCGCAGGGGTGGAATGAGCAGTTCTTC. Amino acid sequence: CASSQAQGWNEQFF.

The chain couples TRBV6-1 to TRBJ2-5; D uncertain. Per the germline V gene, CDR1 is MNHNS and CDR2 is SASEGT. The CDR3 extends over 11 amino acids. The V end was cut by 6 bases, the J end by 5 bases, with 7 bases between. The DNA for the CDR3 is TGTGCCAGCAGAGCTTCTGAGACCCAGTACTTC. It translates to CASRASETQYF.

This chain uses TRBV18 with TRBJ1-3, with D perhaps TRBD1 (6 bases). The germline V and J ends were trimmed by 3 bases and 1 base, with 13 bases remaining between them. The germline CDR1 and CDR2 sequences are KGHSH and LQKENI. There are 16 residues in the CDR3. The CDR3 sequence is CASSPGLGASGNTIYF. The DNA of the CDR3 is TGTGCCAGCTCACCGGGACTGGGGGCGTCTGGAAACACCATATATTTT.

The chain links TRBV7-6 to TRBJ2-1, with 8 bases matching TRBD2. Germline-derived CDR1 and CDR2 are SGHVS and FNYEAQ. J gave up 4 bases and V 1 base, and 6 bases lay outside the gene matches. The CDR3 runs to 16 residues. As DNA, the CDR3 is TGTGCCAGCAGCTTAGTTAGCCTAGCGGGTTACAATGAGCAGTTCTTC. The encoded protein is CASSLVSLAGYNEQFF.

The rearrangement uses TRBV14 and TRBJ2-1, with 8 bases lining up with TRBD1. V shed 4 bases, J shed 2 bases, and the junction held 7 bases outside the gene matches. Germline V lookup: CDR1 SGHDN, CDR2 FVKESK. The CDR3 sequence is 16 residues long. The DNA for the CDR3 is TGTGCCAGCAGCCCCCACCGGGACAGGACCTACAATGAGCAGTTCTTC. Its protein product is CASSPHRDRTYNEQFF. Complete variable domain (other parts from reference TRBV14 and TRBJ2-1): EAGVTQFPSHSVIEKGQTVTLRCDPISGHDNLYWYRRVMGKEIKFLLHFVKESKQDESGMPNNRFLAERTGGTYSTLKVQPAELEDSGVYFCASSPHRDRTYNEQFFGPGTRLTVL.

This chain connects TRBV5-5 to TRBJ2-5, with D possibly being TRBD1 or TRBD2 (6 bases each). V gave up 1 base and J gave up 4 bases, with 17 bases separating them. Germline-derived CDR1 and CDR2 are SGHKS and YYEKEE (reference sequence). CDR3 length equals 16 residues. The CDR3 coding sequence is TGTGCCAGCAGCTTGTTAGGTGGGGGGCTCGGAGAGACCCAGTACTTC. This codes for CASSLLGGGLGETQYF.

The V and J genes are TRBV5-1 and TRBJ2-5; either TRBD1 or TRBD2 may fit D (5 bases each). The CDR3 extends over 15 amino acids. The germline V gene has CDR1 SGHRS and CDR2 YFSETQ. V was clipped by 0 bases and J by 5 bases, with 14 bases between them. CDR3 in DNA: TGCGCCAGCAGCTTGGGAGGGGCCCTTGCGGAGACCCAGTACTTC. Encoded protein: CASSLGGALAETQYF.

The V and J genes are TRBV9 and TRBJ2-7, with a possible D match to TRBD1 (5 bases). CDR1 is SGDLS and CDR2 is YYNGEE in the germline V gene. The germline V and J ends were trimmed by 0 bases and 5 bases, with 15 bases remaining between them. CDR3 length: 15 residues. The CDR3 here is CASSVGIQDLHEQYF. DNA for the CDR3: TGTGCCAGCAGCGTAGGGATACAGGATCTCCACGAGCAGTACTTC. Looking up the rest from reference TRBV9 and TRBJ2-7 gives the full variable domain: DSGVTQTPKHLITATGQRVTLRCSPRSGDLSVYWYQQSLDQGLQFLIQYYNGEERAKGNILERFSAQQFPDLHSELNLSSLELGDSALYFCASSVGIQDLHEQYFGPGTRLTVT.

The chain joins TRBV6-5 to TRBJ2-7, with a weak D call TRBD2 (5 bases). This CDR3 contains 13 residues. The ends were cut back, 6 bases at V and 5 bases at J, with 14 bases in the middle. The V gene's germline CDR1 is MNHEY and CDR2 SVGAGI. CDR3 region: CASSRTVINEQYF. CDR3 in DNA: TGTGCCAGCAGCCGGACTGTAATCAACGAGCAGTACTTC.

The chain carries TRBV28 and TRBJ1-5, with D maybe TRBD1 (6 bases). This CDR3 has 17 amino acids. Germline CDR1 reads MDHEN; CDR2 reads SYDVKM. V lost 6 bases and J 1 base, leaving 19 bases between the germline ends. CDR3 amino acids: CASSSRPGAVSNQPQHF. Written as DNA, the CDR3 is TGTGCCAGCAGCTCCCGTCCGGGGGCCGTCAGCAATCAGCCCCAGCATTTT.

As DNA, the CDR3 is TGTGCCAGCAGCTATCCCGGGACAGGAGGTTATGGCTACACCTTC. Its translation: CASSYPGTGGYGYTF. The J gene is TRBJ1-2, the V gene TRBV28, with 8 bases fitting TRBD1. The V gene end was trimmed by 6 bases and the J gene end by 5 bases; junction bases not matched to a gene: 11. Germline V lookup: CDR1 MDHEN, CDR2 SYDVKM. The CDR3 is 15 amino acids.

Concerning this clone itself: This CDR3 is missing its conserved last phenylalanine or tryptophan, likely due to a read error. Because the CDR3's place on the DNA is in doubt, the DNA is left out and the CDR3 is given as listed by TCRdb. This rearrangement joins TRBV11-2 to TRBJ2-7; the D call in the table, TRBD1, was not verified against the DNA. With termini counted, the CDR3 has 13 amino acids. CDR1 and CDR2 from the germline V gene are SGHAT and FQNNGV. The CDR3 sequence is CASSSIVGQGVLI.

This clone was observed a single time. This sequence joins TRBV29-1 and TRBJ1-1; TRBD1 is a possible D gene (5 bases). Deletions cut 3 bases from V and 8 bases from J, with 16 bases between. The CDR3 has 13 amino acids. The V gene's germline CDR1 is SQVTM and CDR2 ANQGSEA. CDR3 loop: CSVEKTAGTEAFF. The DNA for the CDR3 is TGCAGCGTTGAGAAGACAGCCGGCACGGAAGCTTTCTTT.

The chain is built from TRBV27 and TRBJ2-1; D remains unclear. The CDR3 loop spans 15 amino acids. V lost 3 bases and J 8 bases, leaving 17 bases between the germline ends. Per the germline V gene, CDR1 is MNHEY and CDR2 is SMNVEV (reference sequence). CDR3 loop: CASSLGMFGVDEQFF. The CDR3 DNA sequence: TGTGCCAGCAGTTTGGGGATGTTTGGGGTGGATGAGCAGTTCTTC.

This sequence joins TRBV9 and TRBJ1-2; no reliable D call. The V and J ends lost 0 bases and 2 bases respectively, with 14 bases between them. This CDR3 has 16 residues. CDR1 SGDLS and CDR2 YYNGEE come from the germline V gene. The CDR3 here is CASSVGNSRSNYGYTF. In DNA form, the CDR3 reads TGTGCCAGCAGCGTAGGGAATTCACGGTCGAACTATGGCTACACCTTC.

This clone has only one observation. The chain has TRBV19 and TRBJ2-7, with 8 bases fitting TRBD2. The CDR3 sequence is 15 residues long. Germline assignment: CDR1 LNHDA and CDR2 SQIVND (reference sequence). J was trimmed by 3 bases and V by 1 base; bases with no gene match: 5. The CDR3 reads CASSIVHSGSYEQYF. As DNA, the CDR3 is TGTGCCAGTAGTATAGTCCACAGCGGGAGCTACGAGCAGTACTTC.

Turning to this clone: The same CDR3 is also encoded by other DNA sequences in this sample. The chain carries TRBV5-1 and TRBJ2-3, with TRBD2 matching 11 bases. The CDR3 is 16 amino acids. Germline V CDR1 and CDR2: SGHRS, YFSETQ. Germline trimming cut 0 bases from V and 3 bases from J; bases unmatched to any gene: 3. In nucleotides, the CDR3 is TGCGCCAGCAGCTTGGGACTAGCGGGGATTACAGATACGCAGTATTTT. Amino acid sequence: CASSLGLAGITDTQYF.

This clone was seen only once. The chain carries TRBV4-3 and TRBJ2-7; either TRBD1 or TRBD2 may fit D (6 bases each). The V and J ends lost 4 bases and 4 bases respectively, with 20 bases between them. The germline V gene encodes CDR1 LGHNA and CDR2 YSLEER. The CDR3 sequence is 16 residues long. Here the CDR3 reads CASSPVAAEGGYEQYF. Here the CDR3 DNA reads TGCGCCAGCAGCCCGGTGGCAGCGGAAGGGGGGTACGAGCAGTACTTC.

V usage is TRBV5-1 and J usage is TRBJ2-3, with 12 bases identical to TRBD2. Losses at the gene ends were 5 bases for V and 4 bases for J; bases not matched to a gene: 5. This CDR3 has 15 amino acids. Germline V lookup: CDR1 SGHRS, CDR2 YFSETQ. CDR3 loop: CASRLAGGSADTQYF. CDR3 nucleotides: TGCGCCAGCAGACTAGCGGGAGGTAGCGCAGATACGCAGTATTTT.

The CDR3 sequence: CASSVGQKHEKLFF. The CDR3 DNA reads as TGTGCCAGCAGTGTTGGACAGAAGCATGAAAAACTGTTTTTT. J is TRBJ1-4 and V is TRBV28; TRBD1 is a possible D gene (6 bases). With 5 bases removed from V and 6 bases from J, the gap between germline ends came to 13 bases. Germline-derived CDR1 and CDR2 are MDHEN and SYDVKM. The CDR3 spans 14 residues.

The genes are TRBV5-1 and TRBJ2-2; the D gene is possibly TRBD1 (6 bases). The V gene lost 1 base and the J gene lost 7 bases, with 17 bases spanning the gap. The CDR3 has 16 amino acids. Germline assignment: CDR1 SGHRS and CDR2 YFSETQ. This CDR3 is CASSLSPQGNGGELFF. DNA for the CDR3: TGCGCCAGCAGCTTGAGTCCCCAGGGGAACGGCGGGGAGCTGTTTTTT. The entire variable domain, with the rest obtained from reference TRBV5-1 and TRBJ2-2, is as follows: KAGVTQTPRYLIKTRGQQVTLSCSPISGHRSVSWYQQTPGQGLQFLFEYFSETQRNKGNFPGRFSGRQFSNSRSEMNVSTLELGDSALYLCASSLSPQGNGGELFFGEGSRLTVL.